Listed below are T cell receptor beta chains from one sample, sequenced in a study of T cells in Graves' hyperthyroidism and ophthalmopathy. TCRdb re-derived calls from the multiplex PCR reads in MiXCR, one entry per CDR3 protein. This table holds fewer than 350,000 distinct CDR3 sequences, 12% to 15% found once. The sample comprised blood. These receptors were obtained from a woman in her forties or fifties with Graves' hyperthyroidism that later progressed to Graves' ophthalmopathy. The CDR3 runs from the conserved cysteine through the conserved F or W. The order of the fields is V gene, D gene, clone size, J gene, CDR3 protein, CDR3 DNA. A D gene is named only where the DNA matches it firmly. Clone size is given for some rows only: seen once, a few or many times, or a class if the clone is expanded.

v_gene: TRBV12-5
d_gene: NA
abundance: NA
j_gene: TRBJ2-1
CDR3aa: CASGPAGTDQNEQFF
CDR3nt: TGTGCTAGTGGTCCCGCCGGGACGGATCAGAATGAGCAGTTCTTC

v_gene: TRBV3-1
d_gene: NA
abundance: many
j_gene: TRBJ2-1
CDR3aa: CASSSIRNEQFF
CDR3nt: TGTGCCAGCAGCTCGATACGGAATGAGCAGTTCTTC

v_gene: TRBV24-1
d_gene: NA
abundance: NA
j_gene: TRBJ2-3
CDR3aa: CAIGRTTGDTQYF
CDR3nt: TGTGCCATCGGCAGGACGACGGGAGATACGCAGTATTTT

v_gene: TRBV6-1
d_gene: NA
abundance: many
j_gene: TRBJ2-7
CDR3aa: CASSPSIPSGAYEQYF
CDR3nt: TGTGCCAGCAGTCCCAGTATACCTTCTGGAGCCTACGAGCAGTACTTC

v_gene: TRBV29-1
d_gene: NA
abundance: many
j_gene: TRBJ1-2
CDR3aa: CSVAGANYGYTF
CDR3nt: TGCAGCGTGGCCGGGGCTAACTATGGCTACACCTTC

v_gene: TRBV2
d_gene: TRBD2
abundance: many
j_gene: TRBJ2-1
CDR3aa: CASTLTRASGIGGEQFF
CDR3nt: TGTGCCAGCACTCTCACCAGGGCTAGCGGGATCGGAGGTGAGCAGTTCTTC

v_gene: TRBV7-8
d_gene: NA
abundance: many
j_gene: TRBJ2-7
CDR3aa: CASSQRRDPAYEQYF
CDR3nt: TGTGCCAGCAGCCAACGGAGGGACCCCGCCTACGAGCAGTACTTC

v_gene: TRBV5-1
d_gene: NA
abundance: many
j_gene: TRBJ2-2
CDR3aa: CASSETGSAGELFF
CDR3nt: TGCGCCAGCAGCGAAACGGGAAGCGCCGGGGAGCTGTTTTTT

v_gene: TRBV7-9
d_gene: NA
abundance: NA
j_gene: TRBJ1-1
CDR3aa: CASSSNVDTEAFF
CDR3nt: TGTGCCAGCAGCTCAAACGTAGACACTGAAGCTTTCTTT

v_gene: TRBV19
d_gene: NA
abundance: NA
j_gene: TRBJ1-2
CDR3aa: CASSMKYYGYTF
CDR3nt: TGTGCCAGTAGTATGAAATACTATGGCTACACCTTC

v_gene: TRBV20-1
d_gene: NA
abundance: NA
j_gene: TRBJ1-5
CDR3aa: CSAPGFMSNQPQHF
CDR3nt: TGCAGTGCACCAGGGTTTATGAGCAATCAGCCCCAGCATTTT

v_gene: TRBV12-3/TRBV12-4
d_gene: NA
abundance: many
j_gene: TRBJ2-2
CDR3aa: CASSYLASNTGELFF
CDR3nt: TGTGCCAGCAGTTATTTGGCGTCGAACACCGGGGAGCTGTTTTTT

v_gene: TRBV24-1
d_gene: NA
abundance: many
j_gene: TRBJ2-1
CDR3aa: CATSGGRDDNEQFF
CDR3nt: TGTGCCACCAGTGGGGGACGAGATGACAATGAGCAGTTCTTC

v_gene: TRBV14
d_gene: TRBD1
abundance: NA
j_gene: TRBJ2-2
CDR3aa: CASTGQPNTGELFF
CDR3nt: TGTGCCAGCACGGGACAGCCGAACACCGGGGAGCTGTTTTTT

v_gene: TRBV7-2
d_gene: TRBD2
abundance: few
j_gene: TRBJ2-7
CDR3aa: CASSALTSGTYEQYF
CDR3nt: TGTGCCAGCAGCGCCTTGACTAGCGGTACCTACGAGCAGTACTTC

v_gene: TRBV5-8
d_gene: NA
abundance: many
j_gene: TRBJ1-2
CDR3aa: CASSSTDLGGYTF
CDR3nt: TGTGCCAGCAGCTCGACGGACTTGGGGGGCTACACCTTC

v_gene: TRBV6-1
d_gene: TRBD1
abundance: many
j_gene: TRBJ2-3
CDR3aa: CASILTGVTDTQYF
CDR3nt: TGTGCCAGCATTCTGACAGGGGTTACGGATACGCAGTATTTT

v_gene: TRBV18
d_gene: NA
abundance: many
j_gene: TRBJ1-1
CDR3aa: CASSPHSPTANTEAFF
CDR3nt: TGTGCCAGCTCACCACATTCTCCGACAGCAAACACTGAAGCTTTCTTT

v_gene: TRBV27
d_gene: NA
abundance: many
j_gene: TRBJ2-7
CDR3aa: CASSPSSPRYEQYF
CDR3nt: TGTGCCAGCAGTCCCTCTTCCCCCAGATACGAGCAGTACTTC

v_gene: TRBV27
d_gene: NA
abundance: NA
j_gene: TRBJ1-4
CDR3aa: CASTQTGALEKLFF
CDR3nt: TGTGCCAGCACCCAGACAGGCGCATTGGAAAAACTGTTTTTT

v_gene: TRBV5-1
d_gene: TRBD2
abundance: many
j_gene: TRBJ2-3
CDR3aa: CASSFVLAGQTDTQYF
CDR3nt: TGCGCCAGCAGCTTCGTTCTAGCGGGTCAGACAGATACGCAGTATTTT

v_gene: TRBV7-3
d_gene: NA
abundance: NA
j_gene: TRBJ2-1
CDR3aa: CASSLTTPVDEQFF
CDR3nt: TGTGCCAGCAGCTTAACTACTCCGGTCGATGAGCAGTTCTTC

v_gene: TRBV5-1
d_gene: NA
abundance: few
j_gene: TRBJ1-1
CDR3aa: CASSLQGVGTEAFF
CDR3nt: TGCGCCAGCAGCTTACAAGGGGTCGGAACTGAAGCTTTCTTT

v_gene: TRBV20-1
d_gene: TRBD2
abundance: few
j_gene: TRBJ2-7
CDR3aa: CSASPLPGPNPNPGLADSYEQYF
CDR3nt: TGCAGTGCTAGCCCATTACCGGGGCCGAACCCAAACCCGGGACTAGCGGATTCCTACGAGCAGTACTTC